This entry lists 5 T cell receptor beta chains sequenced from one sample in a study of molecular identifiers for immune sequencing clone quantification. TCRdb re-called the PCR reads through MiXCR, storing one row per CDR3 protein. Of about 100,000 distinct CDR3 sequences listed, 36% are singletons. The sample comprised naive CD8+ T cells from blood, with Jurkat cell RNA spiked in. Described subset: FACS-sorted CD8+CD4-CCR7+CD45RA+ naive T cells. Receptors were obtained from a human donor in good health. Some libraries in this study had Jurkat cell RNA spiked in.

The V gene is TRBV7-9, the J gene TRBJ2-7, with unresolved D. The CDR3 extends over 12 amino acids. Germline loops: CDR1 SEHNR, CDR2 FQNEAQ (reference sequence). V dropped 4 bases and J dropped 3 bases, with 7 bases sitting between them. CDR3 loop: CASSSLDYEQYF. The CDR3 DNA reads as TGTGCCAGCAGCTCACTGGACTACGAGCAGTACTTC.

The chain links TRBV9 to TRBJ2-3; a weak D match, TRBD2 (5 bases). The CDR3 is 17 amino acids. Per germline, CDR1 SGDLS and CDR2 YYNGEE. Deletions cut 0 bases from V and 0 bases from J, with 14 bases between. CDR3 in amino acids: CASSVELGGPSTDTQYF. CDR3 nucleotides: TGTGCCAGCAGCGTAGAACTAGGCGGCCCTAGCACAGATACGCAGTATTTT.

DNA for the CDR3: TGTGCCAACTCGCCCTCTGCCCGGGGGACACACTACGAGCAGTACTTC. Amino acids: CANSPSARGTHYEQYF. This sequence joins TRBV13 and TRBJ2-7; tentatively, D is TRBD1 or TRBD2 (6 bases each). V gave up 10 bases and J gave up 3 bases, with 25 bases separating them. CDR3 length: 16 residues. Per germline, CDR1 PRHDT and CDR2 FYEKMQ (reference sequence).

This clonotype was observed at least ten times. This chain joins TRBV9 and TRBJ2-7; TRBD1 matches 10 bases. Germline trimming cut 1 base from V and 2 bases from J; bases unmatched to any gene: 3. Germline CDR1 reads SGDLS; CDR2 reads YYNGEE. CDR3 length equals 15 residues. The CDR3 nucleotides read TGTGCCAGCAGCGTACGTGACAGGGGGCCCTACGAGCAGTACTTC. This encodes CASSVRDRGPYEQYF.

A word on this clonotype: This may be a read error: a much more frequent sequence differs by one nucleotide. The genes are TRBV4-3 and TRBJ2-6; possible D gene TRBD1, 5 bases. Per germline, CDR1 LGHNA and CDR2 YSLEER. This CDR3 has 14 amino acids. The CDR3 DNA reads TGCGCCAGCAGCCAAGATAATGGGGCCAACGCCCTGACTTTC. Translation gives CASSQDNGANALTF.